This T cell receptor (beta chain) was retrieved from a study of PD-L1 blockade in urothelial cancer. Study-level background: Before enrollment, 0 to 3 chemotherapy regimens had been given to patients. Blood was subjected to analysis at 3 weeks (second dose) and 6 weeks following treatment start. Blood samples had a median of roughly 140,000 T cells, 75,000 to 90,000 unique TCRs, and clonality 0.07 to 0.08.

CDR3 size: 13 residues. V shed 10 bases and J 6 bases; nucleotides not matched to a gene: 7. Germline assignment: CDR1 SGHAT and CDR2 FQNNGV. Profiled with immunoSEQ multiplex PCR; TCRdb holds only in-frame clones, not every one. Of 25,000 to 30,000 clones in the sample, around 87% are singletons; the top ten hold less than 4%. This sample comprised PBMCs, obtained around atezolizumab (anti-PD-L1) treatment. The sequence derives from a man aged 45-65 years with urothelial cancer. The rearrangement joins TRBV11-2 to TRBJ2-2; 8 nucleotides align to TRBD1. CDR3 region: CAIKDRVAGELFF. In DNA, the CDR3 is TGTGCCATAAAGGACAGGGTCGCCGGGGAGCTGTTTTTT. The full variable domain, its missing parts supplied by reference TRBV11-2 and TRBJ2-2, is EAGVAQSPRYKIIEKRQSVAFWCNPISGHATLYWYQQILGQGPKLLIQFQNNGVVDDSQLPKDRFSAERLKGVDSTLKIQPAKLEDSAVYLCAIKDRVAGELFFGEGSRLTVL.